These T cell receptor beta chains were read from a single sample in a study of T cell changes during pregnancy in multiple sclerosis. The protocol was immunoSEQ multiplex PCR, while the TCRdb copy is restricted to in-frame clones and leaves out a portion. The sample shows 85,000 to 120,000 clones, roughly 89% of them seen only once. Sample: peripheral blood, taken before pregnancy. The receptor set was obtained from a female donor with multiple sclerosis, enrolled in a pregnancy study. CDR3s include the opening cysteine and the closing phenylalanine or tryptophan. D genes are given only for firm matches. The size of a clone is reported for some rows only, either as once, few or many, or as a class for expanded clones.

J gene: TRBJ2-1; V gene: TRBV7-2; D gene: TRBD2; clone size: .; CDR3 protein: CASSRTSGGTSYNEQFF; CDR3 DNA: TGTGCCAGCAGCCGGACTAGCGGGGGGACCTCCTACAATGAGCAGTTCTTC
J gene: TRBJ2-7; V gene: TRBV4-3; D gene: .; clone size: .; CDR3 protein: CASSQVWGPSYEQYF; CDR3 DNA: TGCGCCAGCAGCCAAGTGTGGGGGCCCTCCTACGAGCAGTACTTC
J gene: TRBJ2-5; V gene: TRBV15; D gene: TRBD2; clone size: .; CDR3 protein: CATSREGSGWQETQYF; CDR3 DNA: TGTGCCACCAGCAGAGAAGGTAGCGGGTGGCAAGAGACCCAGTACTTC
J gene: TRBJ2-2; V gene: TRBV28; D gene: TRBD1; clone size: .; CDR3 protein: CATALRDRDTGELFF; CDR3 DNA: TGTGCCACCGCTCTAAGGGACAGGGACACCGGGGAGCTGTTTTTT
J gene: TRBJ2-7; V gene: TRBV6-1; D gene: .; clone size: .; CDR3 protein: CASSTSTGTYEQYF; CDR3 DNA: TGTGCCAGCAGTACATCGACCGGGACCTACGAGCAGTACTTC
J gene: TRBJ2-1; V gene: TRBV11-1; D gene: TRBD2; clone size: .; CDR3 protein: CASSWGTSNPRSYNEQFF; CDR3 DNA: TGTGCCAGCAGCTGGGGGACTAGCAATCCGCGCTCCTACAATGAGCAGTTCTTC
J gene: TRBJ2-5; V gene: TRBV6-5; D gene: .; clone size: .; CDR3 protein: CASSYQDRQETQYF; CDR3 DNA: TGTGCCAGCAGTTATCAAGACAGGCAAGAGACCCAGTACTTC
J gene: TRBJ2-3; V gene: TRBV12-2; D gene: .; clone size: .; CDR3 protein: CASRVKPGLFTRSDTQYF; CDR3 DNA: TGTGCAAGTCGCGTCAAACCGGGACTCTTCACTCGATCAGATACGCAGTATTTT
J gene: TRBJ1-2; V gene: TRBV29-1; D gene: .; clone size: once; CDR3 protein: CSVGRGALNYGYTF; CDR3 DNA: TGCAGCGTTGGTCGCGGGGCGCTCAACTATGGCTACACCTTC
J gene: TRBJ2-3; V gene: TRBV9; D gene: TRBD2; clone size: once; CDR3 protein: CASSASRTATSGGSKVTQYF; CDR3 DNA: TGTGCCAGCAGCGCCTCGAGGACCGCAACTAGCGGGGGGTCGAAAGTTACGCAGTATTTT
J gene: TRBJ2-6; V gene: TRBV5-1; D gene: .; clone size: .; CDR3 protein: CASSVGLPGANVLTF; CDR3 DNA: TGCGCCAGCAGCGTGGGACTCCCGGGGGCCAACGTCCTGACTTTC
J gene: TRBJ2-2; V gene: TRBV15; D gene: .; clone size: .; CDR3 protein: CATSRDGRVTGELFF; CDR3 DNA: TGTGCCACCAGCAGAGACGGCAGGGTCACCGGGGAGCTGTTTTTT
J gene: TRBJ1-2; V gene: TRBV5-1; D gene: TRBD1; clone size: .; CDR3 protein: CASSLTTGNGYTF; CDR3 DNA: TGCGCCAGCAGCTTGACGACAGGGAATGGCTACACCTTC
J gene: TRBJ2-3; V gene: TRBV5-1; D gene: .; clone size: .; CDR3 protein: CASSLGAGGTDTQYF; CDR3 DNA: TGCGCCAGCAGCTTGGGGGCAGGGGGCACAGATACGCAGTATTTT
J gene: TRBJ2-1; V gene: TRBV7-2; D gene: .; clone size: .; CDR3 protein: CASSLGSTNEQFF; CDR3 DNA: TGTGCCAGCAGCTTAGGGAGCACAAATGAGCAGTTCTTC
J gene: TRBJ1-3; V gene: TRBV7-9; D gene: .; clone size: .; CDR3 protein: CASSLGIGNTIYF; CDR3 DNA: TGTGCCAGCAGCTTAGGTATCGGAAACACCATATATTTT
J gene: TRBJ2-7; V gene: TRBV4-1; D gene: TRBD2; clone size: .; CDR3 protein: CASSLRTSGPYEQYF; CDR3 DNA: TGCGCCAGCAGCCTGCGGACTAGCGGACCCTACGAGCAGTACTTC
J gene: TRBJ1-1; V gene: TRBV30; D gene: TRBD1; clone size: .; CDR3 protein: CAWSERGQYRIEAFF; CDR3 DNA: TGTGCCTGGAGCGAACGGGGACAGTATCGAATCGAGGCTTTCTTT
J gene: TRBJ1-1; V gene: TRBV4-1; D gene: .; clone size: .; CDR3 protein: CASSQGGRATEAFF; CDR3 DNA: TGCGCCAGCAGCCAAGGAGGCAGGGCTACTGAAGCTTTCTTT
J gene: TRBJ1-3; V gene: TRBV14; D gene: .; clone size: .; CDR3 protein: CASSQDRSLSGNTIYF; CDR3 DNA: TGTGCCAGCAGCCAAGATCGGAGTCTCTCTGGAAACACCATATATTTT
J gene: TRBJ2-7; V gene: TRBV28; D gene: TRBD2; clone size: .; CDR3 protein: CASSPRLAGGYEQYF; CDR3 DNA: TGTGCCAGCAGTCCCCGACTAGCGGGAGGGTACGAGCAGTACTTC
J gene: TRBJ2-1; V gene: TRBV29-1; D gene: .; clone size: .; CDR3 protein: CSVEEGLDEQFF; CDR3 DNA: TGCAGCGTTGAAGAGGGGCTAGATGAGCAGTTCTTC
J gene: TRBJ2-1; V gene: TRBV27; D gene: TRBD2; clone size: .; CDR3 protein: CASSPRTSGYNEQFF; CDR3 DNA: TGTGCCAGCAGTCCTCGGACTAGCGGTTACAATGAGCAGTTCTTC